These 8 T cell receptor beta chains came from one sample sequenced in a study of cytotoxic CD8 clonotypes in ibrutinib-treated CLL (dated by TCRdb to the early 2020s). The sample's time point label is to be understood as: roughly 23 months on ibrutinib. The library came from the immunoSEQ multiplex PCR assay. The table comes from immuneACCESS by way of TCRdb, which keeps in-frame sequences with V and J called. Part of the clones is missing from these tables; in studies checked, under half for an unresolved V gene and the rest for unknown reasons. For this sample the table gives roughly 170,000 clones, of which 70% to 85% were detected only once. The ten largest clones capture 4.6% of the sample. Material: PBMCs, obtained after 24 months of ibrutinib treatment. These receptors were taken from a human donor with chronic lymphocytic leukemia.

V is TRBV11-2 and J is TRBJ2-5; 14 bases agree with TRBD2. Germline CDR1 and CDR2: SGHAT and FQNNGV. J gave up 4 bases and V 5 bases, and 12 bases lay outside the gene matches. The CDR3 loop spans 18 amino acids. CDR3 DNA sequence: TGTGCCAGCAGCGCCAGGACTAGCGGGAGGTCTAGGGGAGAGACCCAGTACTTC. This sequence encodes CASSARTSGRSRGETQYF.

The chain recombines TRBV28 with TRBJ1-1; 9 nucleotides agree with TRBD1. CDR1 is MDHEN, CDR2 SYDVKM, per germline. V shed 2 bases and J 0 bases; nucleotides not matched to a gene: 4. The CDR3 spans 16 residues. The CDR3 DNA sequence: TGTGCCAGCAGTTTACCGGGACAGGGTATGAACACTGAAGCTTTCTTT. Protein sequence: CASSLPGQGMNTEAFF.

This chain uses TRBV5-1 with TRBJ2-3; 9 nucleotides match TRBD2. V shed 5 bases and J 1 base; nucleotides not matched to a gene: 11. The V gene's germline CDR1 is SGHRS and CDR2 YFSETQ. The CDR3 extends over 17 amino acids. The CDR3 sequence is CASRSLVPSGGTDTQYF. CDR3 DNA sequence: TGCGCCAGCAGGTCGCTTGTGCCTAGCGGGGGCACAGATACGCAGTATTTT.

The chain has TRBV19 and TRBJ1-3, with D uncertain. Germline CDR1 reads LNHDA; CDR2 reads SQIVND (reference sequence). Trimming took off 1 base at V and 0 bases at J, with 10 bases between the two ends. The CDR3 is made up of 16 amino acids. The CDR3, as DNA: TGTGCCAGTAGTATAGGGCAGGCTTTCTCTGGAAACACCATATATTTT. Protein: CASSIGQAFSGNTIYF.

The genes are TRBV7-2 and TRBJ1-1; D is unclear. Germline V gene lookup returns CDR1 SGHTA and CDR2 FQGNSA. V was shortened by 6 bases and J by 1 base, with 15 bases between the two germline ends. The CDR3 consists of 15 residues. CDR3 nucleotide sequence: TGTGCCAGCAGTCCAGATAGATGGCGGAACACTGAAGCTTTCTTT. Translation: CASSPDRWRNTEAFF.

This chain links TRBV4-3 with TRBJ1-4; D call uncertain. The CDR3 consists of 16 residues. Trimming stripped 0 bases from V and 2 bases from J, with 10 bases between. The germline V gene has CDR1 LGHNA and CDR2 YSLEER. In DNA form, the CDR3 reads TGCGCCAGCAGCCAAGAAGGCACGGCGACTAATGAAAAACTGTTTTTT. Its translation is CASSQEGTATNEKLFF.

As for this clone: Other DNA sequences in this specimen translate into the identical CDR3. The chain is built from TRBV5-6 and TRBJ2-5, with D perhaps TRBD2 (7 bases). The V gene's germline CDR1 is SGHDT and CDR2 YYEEEE. The germline V and J ends were trimmed by 2 bases and 3 bases, with 8 bases remaining between them. This CDR3 spans 13 amino acids. The CDR3 loop is CASSLGGEETQYF. CDR3 nucleotide sequence: TGTGCCAGCAGCTTAGGGGGGGAAGAGACCCAGTACTTC.

The V and J genes are TRBV7-3 and TRBJ2-5; a possible D gene is TRBD1 (5 bases). The germline CDR1 and CDR2 sequences are SGHTA and FQGTGA. The V and J ends lost 6 bases and 1 base respectively, with 9 bases between them. The CDR3 covers 13 residues. CDR3 region: CASSTDSQETQYF. The CDR3 DNA reads TGTGCCAGCAGTACAGACAGCCAAGAGACCCAGTACTTC.